This TCR beta chain was sequenced for a study of blood T cell repertoires in COVID-19 (TCRdb year 2020). Context from the whole study: Collaborator samples came from the United States, Italy and Spain and covered acute and convalescent phases of COVID-19. The prospective study material was composed of cDNA or gDNA derived from T cells, B-cell-depleted T cells, or PBMCs. Subjects who had been exposed to COVID-19, were actively infected with it, or had recovered from it provided the deeply sampled blood TCRbeta repertoires that made up the dataset. The repertoires were released in a freely available public database intended as a resource for research on the immune response to SARS-CoV-2. The samples were drawn from two sources: the first 160 participants of the ongoing ImmuneRACE study, and fewer than 1,500 subjects contributed by 6 global collaborators. The sample metadata nearly always contained a de-identified subject ID, COVID-19 status, age in years and sex. Where HLA class I and class II types were available, the types were taken from metadata supplied by the sample provider, not from assay-based typing.

Participants in the prospective study were aged about 18 to 95 years, lived in some 24 United States geographic areas, and enrolled through a virtual design. To assign participants to cohorts, the prospective study relied on clinical history that participants themselves reported in a screening survey and a study questionnaire. For ImmuneRACE Cohort 3, a participant was defined as recovered based on two consecutive negative NP/OP PCR tests, clearance by a healthcare professional, or resolution of symptoms. Mobile phlebotomists in the prospective study collected whole blood, serum and a nasopharyngeal or oropharyngeal swab from every participant. Participants in the prospective study had the option to provide additional blood draws and questionnaires over a roughly two-month period. Before DNA extraction, prospective study blood samples were shipped either frozen or at room temperature. Comments on this clone: Its antigen is not yet known. Per-nucleotide qualities are absent, and no much larger clonotype sits a single base away.

V ends up 8 bases short and J 3 bases short, with an unmatched junction base count of 11. The cysteine opens and the phenylalanine closes a CDR3 of 15 amino acids. Only CDR3 DNA is held: 45 bases, read in frame from base 1. Sequences SNHLY (CDR1) and FYNNEI (CDR2) are obtained from the germline V gene. Paper-wide results and their limitations: The quantity of clinical and demographic metadata differed by source and by participant and was supplied without curation.

TCRbeta CDR3 regions were amplified from genomic DNA using the immunoSEQ Assay, a bias-controlled multiplex PCR. As for the authors' bioinformatics: The number of nucleated cells in each sample was estimated by amplification of reference gene primers within the assay. Sequence reads were collapsed and filtered to measure the absolute abundance of every unique TCRbeta CDR3 rearrangement. For each sample, productive Simpson clonality was calculated by taking the square root of Simpson's diversity index across productive rearrangements. TCRdb provides this immuneACCESS table in a form limited to in-frame rearrangements. Some clones are lacking; in checked studies, under half of them reflect an unresolved V gene, and why the rest are absent is not known. The V and J calls and clone size were taken over from that table, and D and trimming were inferred from the DNA. This sample lists over 200,000 clones; approximately 84% were detected once. 15% of the sample goes to the ten largest clones.

The rearranged chain carries TRBV2 and TRBJ2-7, with 9 junctional bases fitting TRBD2. Sequencing was carried out using PBMCs or T cells enriched from blood (not recorded which). The receptor was derived from a man aged 40-55 years who had recovered from COVID-19. The CDR3 reads as follows: CASGPQFSGGYEQYF. The nucleotide sequence is given as TGTGCCAGCGGGCCCCAATTTAGCGGGGGCTACGAGCAGTACTTC.